The 15 T cell receptor beta chains below come from one sample, sequenced in a study of T cells in Graves' hyperthyroidism and ophthalmopathy (dated by TCRdb to the late 2010s). To prepare the library, multiplex PCR was applied. The sequencer was an Illumina HiSeq 2000. TCR beta CDR3 regions were amplified from RNA transcripts. A first-round RT-PCR of the TCR CDR3 used the HTBI primer set with the Qiagen OneStep RT-PCR kit. TCRdb trimmed public reads at Q25 via fastp, called clones via MiXCR and kept in-frame beta chains. Each CDR3 protein gets just one entry, which takes the most common genes and DNA from the rows behind it. The sample records about 510,000 distinct CDR3 sequences, 12% to 15% of which are singletons. Of the sample, roughly 14% is held by the ten largest clones. Sequenced sample: blood. The receptors shown here come from a woman aged 40 to 55 with Graves' hyperthyroidism.

The sample holds a few counts of this clonotype. It is likely a read error, because the conserved phenylalanine at the end of the CDR3 is missing. The chain links TRBV2 to TRBJ1-2; 9 bases align to TRBD1. The CDR3 length is 14 residues. CDR1 SNHLY and CDR2 FYNNEI come from the germline V gene. J gave up 6 bases and V 5 bases, and 7 bases lay outside the gene matches. In DNA, the CDR3 is TGTGCCAGCAGTTTACTGACAGGGGGAAATGGCTACACCCTC. Translating gives CASSLLTGGNGYTL.

To note about this clonotype: It may be a read error: a sequence one base away is much more abundant. It is likely a read error, because the conserved phenylalanine at the end of the CDR3 is missing. This chain joins TRBV20-1 and TRBJ2-1; unclear D gene. The CDR3 has 11 residues. Trimming removed 7 bases from V and 3 bases from J, with 7 bases in between. Germline-derived CDR1 and CDR2 are DFQATT and SNEGSKA (reference sequence). The DNA of the CDR3 is TGCAGTGTCTACCACTACAATGAGCAGTTCCTC. Amino acids: CSVYHYNEQFL.

The V gene is TRBV6-1, the J gene TRBJ2-7, with TRBD2 as a possible D gene (6 bases). The CDR3 runs 15 residues. Trimming stripped 2 bases from V and 8 bases from J, with 19 bases between. Germline CDR1 reads MNHNS; CDR2 reads SASEGT. The CDR3 bases are TGTGCCAGCAGTGAATTCGGTGGATCTAGCGCTCAGCAGTACTTC. Protein product: CASSEFGGSSAQQYF.

This clonotype was recorded at least ten times. This chain uses TRBV5-1 with TRBJ1-1; TRBD1 might be the D (5 bases). Germline CDR1 reads SGHRS; CDR2 reads YFSETQ. Trimming pared 0 bases from V and 5 bases from J, leaving 11 bases between. The CDR3 is 14 residues long. CDR3 sequence: CASSLDRIETEAFF. As DNA, the CDR3 is TGCGCCAGCAGCTTGGACAGGATTGAGACTGAAGCTTTCTTT.

This clonotype was detected many times. The V gene is TRBV12-3 or TRBV12-4, the J gene TRBJ2-1; TRBD1 matches at 12 bases. The V segment lost 6 bases and the J segment 5 bases; nucleotides outside the gene matches: 11. The CDR3 runs 17 residues. CDR3 sequence: CASSVSWGQGAHNEQFF. The CDR3 DNA sequence: TGTGCCAGCAGCGTCAGTTGGGGACAGGGGGCTCACAATGAGCAGTTCTTC.

This clonotype was observed many times. The chain joins TRBV12-3 or TRBV12-4 to TRBJ2-2; 7 bases align to TRBD1. V was clipped by 5 bases and J by 4 bases; unmatched bases: 7. This CDR3 has 15 residues. CDR3 DNA sequence: TGTGCCAGCAGTCCTCAGGGACAGATCACCGGGGAGCTGTTTTTT. Translating it yields CASSPQGQITGELFF.

The chain combines TRBV4-2 with TRBJ2-2; either TRBD1 or TRBD2 may supply D (5 bases each). There are 17 residues in the CDR3. V lost 4 bases and J 0 bases, leaving 15 bases between the germline ends. CDR1 LGHNA and CDR2 YNFKEQ come from the germline V gene. The CDR3 nucleotides read TGTGCCAGCAGCCGAGGGGCGACTCCCACGAACACCGGGGAGCTGTTTTTT. Residues: CASSRGATPTNTGELFF.

Many counts were recorded for this clonotype. The V call is TRBV5-1, the J call TRBJ2-7, with a weak D call TRBD1 (5 bases). CDR1 and CDR2 from the germline V gene are SGHRS and YFSETQ. Trimming cost V 0 bases and J 4 bases, with 17 bases left between them. The CDR3 runs 16 residues. CDR3 residues: CASSLDAPGIGYEQYF. CDR3 nucleotides: TGCGCCAGCAGCTTGGATGCCCCAGGGATCGGATACGAGCAGTACTTC.

This clonotype was counted at least ten times. This rearrangement joins TRBV19 to TRBJ2-7; TRBD2 aligns across 11 bases. The CDR3 length is 15 residues. Per germline, CDR1 LNHDA and CDR2 SQIVND (reference sequence). Unmatched junction bases numbered 8, after V lost 5 bases and J lost 5 bases. In DNA, the CDR3 is TGTGCCAGTAGTTCCACTAGCGGGAGCATCAACGAGCAGTACTTC. As protein: CASSSTSGSINEQYF.

Many counts were recorded for this clonotype. The chain combines TRBV7-9 with TRBJ2-7, with 15 positions matching TRBD2. V trimming: 1 base; J trimming: 4 bases; junction bases outside the gene matches: 2. Germline V gene data show CDR1 as SEHNR and CDR2 as FQNEAQ (reference sequence). The CDR3 consists of 16 residues. CDR3 DNA sequence: TGTGCCAGCAGCTTAGGAGGGACTAGCGGGAGGTACGAGCAGTACTTC. It translates to CASSLGGTSGRYEQYF.

This clonotype was detected many times. This rearrangement joins TRBV12-3 or TRBV12-4 to TRBJ1-1; perhaps TRBD1 as D (5 bases). The V end was cut by 10 bases, the J end by 4 bases, with 10 bases between. The length of the CDR3 is 11 residues. CDR3 sequence (DNA): TGTGCCACGGGACGGAGCACTGAAGCTTTCTTT. Protein product: CATGRSTEAFF.

The J gene is TRBJ1-5, the V gene TRBV28; D is unclear. Trimming took off 1 base at V and 0 bases at J, with 16 bases between the two ends. This CDR3 has 18 residues. CDR1 is MDHEN and CDR2 is SYDVKM in the germline V gene. CDR3 region: CASSLYPAAAPSNQPQHF. The CDR3 DNA reads TGTGCCAGCAGTTTATACCCCGCGGCAGCTCCTAGCAATCAGCCCCAGCATTTT. Variable domain in full (rest from reference TRBV28 and TRBJ1-5): DVKVTQSSRYLVKRTGEKVFLECVQDMDHENMFWYRQDPGLGLRLIYFSYDVKMKEKGDIPEGYSVSREKKERFSLILESASTNQTSMYLCASSLYPAAAPSNQPQHFGDGTRLSIL.

This clonotype has ten or more counts. The chain couples TRBV5-1 to TRBJ2-7; 9 positions agree with TRBD1. The CDR3 runs 14 residues. CDR1 and CDR2 (germline): SGHRS, YFSETQ. J was trimmed by 5 bases and V by 5 bases; bases with no gene match: 8. The CDR3 coding sequence is TGCGCCAGCAGACAAGGACAGGGGTCGGACGAGCAGTACTTC. It encodes CASRQGQGSDEQYF.

The rearrangement uses TRBV10-3 and TRBJ2-1; D may be TRBD1 (5 bases). There are 17 residues in the CDR3. Germline V CDR1 and CDR2: ENHRY, SYGVKD. Trimming removed 8 bases from V and 1 base from J, with 21 bases in between. The CDR3 coding sequence is TGTGCCATCCAAACCGCTATTGGACAAGGATCCTACAATGAGCAGTTCTTC. Protein: CAIQTAIGQGSYNEQFF.

This clonotype was picked up many times. V usage is TRBV18 and J usage is TRBJ1-1; D remains unclear. CDR3 length equals 14 residues. Trimming removed 3 bases from V and 0 bases from J, with 8 bases in between. The germline V gene has CDR1 KGHSH and CDR2 LQKENI. The CDR3 nucleotides are TGTGCCAGCTCACCTTATGATTTGAACACTGAAGCTTTCTTT. Translating gives CASSPYDLNTEAFF.